The 23 T cell receptor beta chains given below trace back to one sample, sequenced in a study of T cells after yellow fever vaccination. Using its own MiXCR run on the 5' RACE reads, TCRdb lists one record per CDR3 protein. The sample yields more than 300,000 distinct CDR3 sequences, roughly 7% seen once. Source: PBMCs, taken roughly 45 days after the first yellow fever vaccination. These receptors were taken from a man between 18 and 35 years old who received the YFV17D yellow fever vaccine.

This clonotype showed up many times. The gene calls are TRBV20-1 and TRBJ2-1, with 7 bases identical to TRBD1. This CDR3 has 12 residues. V trimming: 3 bases; J trimming: 6 bases; junction bases outside the gene matches: 2. Germline CDR1 and CDR2: DFQATT and SNEGSKA (reference sequence). CDR3 sequence (DNA): TGCAGTGCTAGTCCAGGGGGCAATGAGCAGTTCTTC. This sequence encodes CSASPGGNEQFF.

This clonotype was counted only a few times. The genes are TRBV29-1 and TRBJ2-5; 7 bases line up with TRBD2. With V trimmed by 4 bases and J by 0 bases, 5 bases remained unmatched. Germline V lookup: CDR1 SQVTM, CDR2 ANQGSEA. The CDR3 covers 14 residues. The CDR3 DNA is TGCAGCGTTGGACTAGCCCCGTACCAAGAGACCCAGTACTTC. It codes for CSVGLAPYQETQYF.

The chain is built from TRBV3-1 and TRBJ2-3; D gene uncertain. The V gene's germline CDR1 is LGHDT and CDR2 YNNKEL (reference sequence). Trimming shortened V by 6 bases and J by 2 bases, and 9 bases separated the two germline ends. CDR3 length: 13 residues. The chain's CDR3 is CASRETPTDTQYF. CDR3 coding DNA: TGTGCCAGCAGGGAGACCCCCACAGATACGCAGTATTTT.

This clonotype was seen ten or more times. The V and J genes are TRBV12-3 or TRBV12-4 and TRBJ2-1; 13 bases are shared with TRBD2. After removal of 6 bases from V and 0 bases from J, the junction contained 5 bases not matched to a gene. This CDR3 comprises 17 residues. The CDR3 is CASRGTSGTSSYNEQFF. The CDR3, as DNA: TGTGCCAGCAGGGGGACTAGCGGGACGAGCTCCTACAATGAGCAGTTCTTC.

V and J are TRBV10-3 and TRBJ2-6; D might be TRBD2 (5 bases). The CDR3 totals 15 residues. Germline V gene lookup returns CDR1 ENHRY and CDR2 SYGVKD. Trimming stripped 1 base from V and 2 bases from J, with 6 bases between. The CDR3 here is CAISEYGAGANVLTF. The CDR3 bases are TGTGCCATCAGTGAGTACGGGGCTGGGGCCAACGTCCTGACTTTC.

The chain recombines TRBV5-4 with TRBJ2-2; the D is unclear. The CDR3 runs 13 residues. Germline loops: CDR1 SGHNT, CDR2 YYREEE (reference sequence). V shed 0 bases and J shed 5 bases, with 5 bases lying between them. The CDR3 reads CASSLEQTGELFF. The CDR3 DNA is TGTGCCAGCAGCTTGGAACAAACCGGGGAGCTGTTTTTT.

The genes are TRBV18 and TRBJ2-7; D call uncertain. The germline V gene encodes CDR1 KGHSH and CDR2 LQKENI. Between the trimmed V and J ends, which lost 3 bases and 3 bases, there was a span of 15 bases. The CDR3 loop spans 15 amino acids. The CDR3 DNA is TGTGCCAGCTCACCCACACGACCTTTCCACTACGAGCAGTACGTC. It yields the protein CASSPTRPFHYEQYV.

The rearrangement uses TRBV5-1 and TRBJ1-4; D unresolved. CDR3 length equals 13 residues. CDR1 SGHRS and CDR2 YFSETQ come from the germline V gene. V lost 0 bases, J lost 12 bases, and 12 bases lay in between. DNA for the CDR3: TGCGCCAGCAGCTTGGCCGCAGAGCAACAACTGTTTTTT. This sequence encodes CASSLAAEQQLFF.

The chain recombines TRBV5-5 with TRBJ1-4; D not resolved. This CDR3 is built from 14 residues. CDR1 is SGHKS, CDR2 YYEKEE, per germline (reference sequence). Trimming cost V 4 bases and J 8 bases, with 15 bases left between them. The CDR3 region has the DNA TGTGCCAGCAGCCGACCGTTGGAGAGGGAAAAACTGTTTTTT. It yields the protein CASSRPLEREKLFF.

This clonotype was found a few times. The rearrangement joins TRBV12-3 or TRBV12-4 to TRBJ2-3; 9 nucleotides match TRBD2. Trimming took 3 bases from V and 8 from J; bases not matched to a gene: 9. The CDR3 length is 15 residues. This chain's CDR3 is CASSFAMGLALTQYF. CDR3 in DNA: TGTGCCAGCAGTTTTGCTATGGGACTAGCCCTTACGCAGTATTTT.

The genes are TRBV5-5 and TRBJ2-3; 9 bases match TRBD2. The J segment lost 0 bases and the V segment lost 5 bases, leaving 7 bases of the junction unmatched. The CDR3 is 16 amino acids. Germline CDR1 and CDR2: SGHKS and YYEKEE (reference sequence). The CDR3 sequence: CASRRWTSDSTDTQYF. The CDR3 coding sequence is TGTGCCAGCAGAAGGTGGACTAGCGATAGCACAGATACGCAGTATTTT.

This clonotype was found a few times. V and J are TRBV27 and TRBJ2-3; 8 nucleotides match TRBD1. V shed 4 bases and J 5 bases; nucleotides not matched to a gene: 8. CDR1 and CDR2 (germline): MNHEY, SMNVEV (reference sequence). This CDR3 spans 15 amino acids. The CDR3 region is CASSSVQGARDTQYF. CDR3 in DNA: TGTGCCAGCAGTTCGGTCCAGGGGGCCAGAGATACGCAGTATTTT.

The chain combines TRBV4-2 with TRBJ1-2; no firm D call. V lost 0 bases and J lost 4, with 12 bases in between. Germline CDR1 reads LGHNA; CDR2 reads YNFKEQ. This CDR3 spans 15 amino acids. CDR3 loop: CASSQDLGRIYGYTF. The CDR3 DNA follows: TGTGCCAGCAGCCAAGATCTAGGGCGGATCTATGGCTACACCTTC.

This clonotype appeared a few times. The rearrangement links TRBV18 to TRBJ1-3; TRBD1 might be the D (5 bases). From germline, CDR1 is KGHSH and CDR2 LQKENI. V lost 3 bases and J 0 bases, leaving 18 bases between the germline ends. The CDR3 has 18 residues. CDR3 DNA: TGTGCCAGCTCACCTCAGGAACACCGGGGCTACTCTGGAAACACCATATATTTT. Its protein product is CASSPQEHRGYSGNTIYF.

This clonotype was recorded a few times. V usage is TRBV4-2 and J usage is TRBJ2-1, with 13 positions matching TRBD2. There are 17 residues in the CDR3. The ends lost 5 bases at V and 8 bases at J; junction bases unmatched: 12. Germline V lookup: CDR1 LGHNA, CDR2 YNFKEQ. Here the CDR3 reads CASSSQTSGGRTDEQFF. As DNA, the CDR3 is TGTGCCAGCAGCTCTCAGACTAGCGGGGGGCGAACGGATGAGCAGTTCTTC.

Here the CDR3 DNA reads TGCGCCAGCAGCCAGGGTCCGGGGCGAGATGGCTACACCTTC. Its protein product is CASSQGPGRDGYTF. The rearrangement uses TRBV4-1 and TRBJ1-2; D possibly corresponds to TRBD1 (5 bases). The CDR3 loop spans 14 amino acids. V lost 3 bases and J lost 6, with 14 bases in between. Germline values: CDR1 MGHRA, CDR2 YSYEKL.

This clonotype was counted between two and nine times. The rearrangement links TRBV6-5 to TRBJ1-1, with D hard to call. There are 12 residues in the CDR3. Trimming stripped 5 bases from V and 7 bases from J, with 11 bases between. Germline CDR1 and CDR2: MNHEY and SVGAGI. DNA of the CDR3: TGTGCCAGCAGTCGGCCACATGATGAAGCTTTCTTT. Its protein product is CASSRPHDEAFF.

This clonotype occurred many times. The chain joins TRBV10-3 to TRBJ1-1, with D hard to call. The CDR3 runs to 12 residues. V was pared by 5 bases and J by 3 bases, with 7 bases between. CDR1 is ENHRY, CDR2 SYGVKD, per germline. The CDR3: CAISPGDTEAFF. In nucleotides, the CDR3 is TGTGCCATCAGTCCTGGGGACACTGAAGCTTTCTTT.

Note on this clonotype: The junction differs from germline at one of its ends, possibly a read error. DNA for the CDR3: TGTGCCAGGAGCCGACAGGCGAACACTGAAGCTTTCTTT. It is translated as CARSRQANTEAFF. The rearrangement joins TRBV14 to TRBJ1-1, with D possibly matching TRBD1 (6 bases). The CDR3 contains 13 residues. CDR1 and CDR2 (germline): SGHDN, FVKESK.

This clonotype was counted between two and nine times. J is TRBJ1-2 and V is TRBV6-1, with no clear D. The CDR3 totals 15 residues. V gave up 5 bases and J gave up 6 bases, with 19 bases separating them. Per germline, CDR1 MNHNS and CDR2 SASEGT. The CDR3 sequence is CASSPLSIGRNGYTF. CDR3 DNA: TGTGCCAGCAGTCCCTTATCGATTGGGAGGAATGGCTACACCTTC.

This clonotype was detected only a few times. The chain is built from TRBV7-9 and TRBJ2-1, with 10 bases aligning to TRBD2. V trimming: 7 bases; J trimming: 15 bases; junction bases outside the gene matches: 9. CDR1 is SEHNR, CDR2 FQNEAQ, per germline (reference sequence). The CDR3 loop spans 12 amino acids. In DNA form, the CDR3 reads TGTGCCAGCAACGAAAGGACTAGCGGATGGTTCTTC. As protein: CASNERTSGWFF.

The gene calls are TRBV6-1 and TRBJ2-1; tentatively, D is TRBD2 (5 bases). V shed 6 bases and J shed 4 bases, with 16 bases lying between them. Germline V gene data show CDR1 as MNHNS and CDR2 as SASEGT. The CDR3 runs to 15 residues. The CDR3 loop is CASRSPGMGYNEQFF. DNA for the CDR3: TGTGCCAGCAGGTCCCCGGGGATGGGGTACAATGAGCAGTTCTTC.

This clonotype was counted ten times or more. The chain combines TRBV11-2 with TRBJ2-2; 10 bases map to TRBD1. Germline V gene data show CDR1 as SGHAT and CDR2 as FQNNGV. The CDR3 contains 15 residues. V trimming: 5 bases; J trimming: 4 bases; junction bases outside the gene matches: 4. The DNA of the CDR3 is TGTGCCAGCAGCCGGGACAGGGGTCGCACCGGGGAGCTGTTTTTT. Its translation: CASSRDRGRTGELFF. Based on the CDR3 plus reference TRBV11-2 and TRBJ2-2, the full variable domain is EAGVAQSPRYKIIEKRQSVAFWCNPISGHATLYWYQQILGQGPKLLIQFQNNGVVDDSQLPKDRFSAERLKGVDSTLKIQPAKLEDSAVYLCASSRDRGRTGELFFGEGSRLTVL.